This is a list of T cell receptor beta chains from one sample in a study of CD8 T cells in Susac syndrome. In TCRdb, the immunoSEQ multiplex PCR reads were re-called with MiXCR into one record per CDR3 protein. The sample shows 150,000 to 200,000 distinct CDR3 sequences, 95% of them seen only once. Specimen: CD4+ T cells from PBMCs. The receptors stem from a human donor with Susac syndrome. The CDR3 runs from the conserved cysteine through the conserved F or W. D genes are given only for firm matches.

>15|TRBV20-1|TRBJ2-3|TRBD2
CSAREALTGGDTQYF
TGCAGTGCTAGAGAGGCACTCACGGGGGGGGATACGCAGTATTTT
>13|TRBV30|TRBJ1-1|NA
CAWNGRLNTEAFF
TGTGCCTGGAACGGGAGATTGAACACTGAAGCTTTCTTT
>12|TRBV2|TRBJ1-2|NA
CASRGLNYGYTF
TGTGCCAGCAGGGGACTAAACTATGGCTACACCTTC
>14|TRBV9|TRBJ2-1|TRBD2
CASSAGTSLDEQFF
TGTGCCAGCAGCGCCGGGACTAGCTTGGATGAGCAGTTCTTC
>15|TRBV27|TRBJ2-5|NA
CASSLGTRIQETQYF
TGTGCCAGCAGTCTCGGGACAAGGATACAAGAGACCCAGTACTTC
>14|TRBV5-1|TRBJ1-1|NA
CASSFGLWNTEAFF
TGCGCCAGCAGTTTTGGACTGTGGAACACTGAAGCTTTCTTT
>14|TRBV12-3/TRBV12-4|TRBJ2-5|NA
CASSLDILAETQYF
TGTGCCAGCAGTTTAGACATTTTGGCAGAGACCCAGTACTTC
>14|TRBV14|TRBJ2-1|TRBD1
CASRRQGSSDEQFF
TGTGCCAGCAGGCGACAGGGGTCCAGCGATGAGCAGTTCTTC
>12|TRBV29-1|TRBJ2-2|NA
CSAGAHTGELFF
TGCAGCGCCGGGGCCCACACCGGGGAGCTGTTTTTT
>15|TRBV20-1|TRBJ1-1|NA
CSARDLGAVNTEAFF
TGCAGTGCTAGAGATTTAGGGGCTGTGAACACTGAAGCTTTCTTT
>17|TRBV7-9|TRBJ2-6|TRBD2
CASSFGGSGTGANVLTF
TGTGCCAGCAGCTTCGGGGGGTCGGGAACTGGGGCCAACGTCCTGACTTTC
>15|TRBV12-3/TRBV12-4|TRBJ1-1|NA
CASSPRGAPNTEAFF
TGTGCCAGCAGCCCCAGGGGCGCGCCGAACACTGAAGCTTTCTTT
>16|TRBV19|TRBJ2-4|NA
CATPVGPLLAKNIQYF
TGTGCCACCCCCGTAGGGCCGTTACTAGCCAAAAACATTCAGTACTTC
>14|TRBV2|TRBJ2-5|TRBD1
CASSVGTGLETQYF
TGTGCCAGCAGTGTGGGGACAGGGCTAGAGACCCAGTACTTC
>14|TRBV30|TRBJ2-3|NA
CAWKLQPSTDTQYF
TGTGCCTGGAAGTTGCAGCCTAGCACAGATACGCAGTATTTT
>16|TRBV6-6|TRBJ2-7|TRBD2
CASSPVGSGGTYEQYF
TGTGCCAGCAGTCCTGTCGGTAGCGGGGGAACCTACGAGCAGTACTTC